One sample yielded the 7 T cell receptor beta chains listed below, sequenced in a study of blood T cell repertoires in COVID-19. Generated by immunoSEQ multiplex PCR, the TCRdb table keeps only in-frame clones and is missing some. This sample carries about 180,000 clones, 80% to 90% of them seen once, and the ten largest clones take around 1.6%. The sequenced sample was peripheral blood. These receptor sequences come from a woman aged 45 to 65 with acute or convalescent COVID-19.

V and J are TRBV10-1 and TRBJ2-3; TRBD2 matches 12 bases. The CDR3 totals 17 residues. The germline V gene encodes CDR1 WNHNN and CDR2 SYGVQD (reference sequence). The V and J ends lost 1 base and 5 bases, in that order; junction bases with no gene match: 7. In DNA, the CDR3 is TGCGCCAGCAGTGAGTTCCGGACTAGCGGGAAGGGAGATACGCAGTATTTT. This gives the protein CASSEFRTSGKGDTQYF.

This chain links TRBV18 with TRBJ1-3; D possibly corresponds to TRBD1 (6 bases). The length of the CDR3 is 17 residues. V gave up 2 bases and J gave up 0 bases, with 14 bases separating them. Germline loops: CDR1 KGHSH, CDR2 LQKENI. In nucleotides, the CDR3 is TGTGCCAGCTCACCAATGGGACACTCTGACTCTGGAAACACCATATATTTT. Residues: CASSPMGHSDSGNTIYF.

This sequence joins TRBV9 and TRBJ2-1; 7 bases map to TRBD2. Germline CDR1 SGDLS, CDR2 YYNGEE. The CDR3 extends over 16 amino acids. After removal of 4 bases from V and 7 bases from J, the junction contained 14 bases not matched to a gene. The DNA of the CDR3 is TGTGCCAGCAGCCCCCTTAGGTCTAGCGGAGCGAATGAGCAGTTCTTC. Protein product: CASSPLRSSGANEQFF.

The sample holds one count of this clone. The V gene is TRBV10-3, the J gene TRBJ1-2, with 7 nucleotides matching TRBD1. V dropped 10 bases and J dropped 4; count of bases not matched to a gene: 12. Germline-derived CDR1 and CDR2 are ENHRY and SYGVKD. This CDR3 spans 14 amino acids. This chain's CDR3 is CATYLPGQSYGYTF. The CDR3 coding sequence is TGTGCCACCTACCTTCCGGGACAGTCCTATGGCTACACCTTC.

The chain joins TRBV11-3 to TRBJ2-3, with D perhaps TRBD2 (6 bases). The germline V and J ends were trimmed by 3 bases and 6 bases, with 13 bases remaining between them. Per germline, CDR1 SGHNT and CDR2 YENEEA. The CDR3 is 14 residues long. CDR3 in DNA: TGTGCCAGCAGCTTCCAAGGACTAATGGATACGCAGTATTTT. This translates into CASSFQGLMDTQYF.

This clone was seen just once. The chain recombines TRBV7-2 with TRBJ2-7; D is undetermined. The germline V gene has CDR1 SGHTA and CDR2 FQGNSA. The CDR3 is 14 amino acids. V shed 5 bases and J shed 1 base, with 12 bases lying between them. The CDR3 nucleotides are TGTGCCAGCAGCCCGAACAGTGATTCCTACGAGCAGTACTTC. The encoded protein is CASSPNSDSYEQYF.

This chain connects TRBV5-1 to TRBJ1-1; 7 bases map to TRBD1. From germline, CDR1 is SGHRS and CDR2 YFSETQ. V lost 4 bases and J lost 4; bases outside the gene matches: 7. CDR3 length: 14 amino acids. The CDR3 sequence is CASSPGSGGTEAFF. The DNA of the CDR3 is TGCGCCAGCAGCCCTGGCTCAGGGGGCACTGAAGCTTTCTTT.